The 30 T cell receptor beta chains reported below all come from one sample, sequenced in a study of CD8 T cells in ankylosing spondylitis. TCRdb fed the 5' RACE reads into MiXCR, producing one record per CDR3 protein. Of approximately 150,000 distinct CDR3 sequences in the sample, 44% were seen once. Sequencing used synovial fluid, either unsorted or a sorted T cell fraction (not recorded which). These receptors were collected from a male donor with ankylosing spondylitis.

The gene calls are TRBV12-3 or TRBV12-4 and TRBJ2-3, with a possible D match to TRBD1 (5 bases). This CDR3 region has 16 residues. The V and J ends lost 4 bases and 4 bases respectively, with 18 bases between them. CDR3 region: CASSSRTGFQPDTQYF. In DNA, the CDR3 is TGTGCCAGCAGTTCAAGAACAGGATTCCAGCCAGATACGCAGTATTTT.

The rearrangement joins TRBV7-8 to TRBJ1-1; 7 bases match TRBD1. The CDR3 loop spans 17 amino acids. The ends lost 2 bases at V and 0 bases at J; junction bases unmatched: 9. Germline CDR1 and CDR2: SGHVS and FQNEAQ. CDR3 sequence: CASSLWYRGGLNTEAFF. In DNA, the CDR3 is TGTGCCAGCAGCTTATGGTACAGGGGAGGATTGAACACTGAAGCTTTCTTT.

This chain links TRBV24-1 with TRBJ2-7; D is ambiguous. Trimming removed 1 base at V and 9 bases at J, with 15 bases between. Looked up from germline, CDR1 is KGHDR and CDR2 is SFDVKD. This CDR3 is 14 amino acids long. The CDR3 bases are TGTGCCACCAGTGATTTACTCGGGTACAAGGGGCAGTACTTC. It translates to CATSDLLGYKGQYF.

This clonotype was detected only a few times. The chain couples TRBV10-3 to TRBJ2-1; D not certain. The CDR3 is 13 residues long. V gave up 6 bases and J gave up 1 base, with 7 bases separating them. Germline CDR1 is ENHRY and CDR2 is SYGVKD. As DNA, the CDR3 is TGTGCCATCAGCCTTGGTTCCTACAATGAGCAGTTCTTC. Translating gives CAISLGSYNEQFF.

The V gene is TRBV27, the J gene TRBJ2-2; D is unclear. The CDR3 covers 11 residues. Germline assignment: CDR1 MNHEY and CDR2 SMNVEV (reference sequence). Trimming took 9 bases from V and 3 from J, leaving 5 bases between them. CDR3 sequence (DNA): TGTGCCAGGAAATACACCGGGGAGCTGTTTTTT. Amino acid sequence: CARKYTGELFF.

V is TRBV15 and J is TRBJ1-5; no reliable D call. V lost 7 bases, J lost 10 bases, and 26 bases lay in between. CDR3 length: 16 amino acids. Germline CDR1 and CDR2: LNHNV and YYDKDF (reference sequence). The CDR3 DNA reads TGTGCCACCACCAGCACCGGGTCAGCCCATCTGTGTCCCCAGCATTTT. This encodes CATTSTGSAHLCPQHF.

V usage is TRBV6-1 and J usage is TRBJ2-1; unclear D gene. CDR1 and CDR2 from the germline V gene are MNHNS and SASEGT. This CDR3 contains 14 residues. V dropped 8 bases and J dropped 0 bases, with 11 bases sitting between them. The CDR3 DNA follows: TGTGCCAGCGCTATGCGTCGCTCCTACAATGAGCAGTTCTTC. Residues: CASAMRRSYNEQFF.

CDR3 residues: CASSQEGSGGSSYNEQFF. CDR3 nucleotides: TGTGCCAGCAGCCAAGAAGGTAGCGGGGGGTCCTCCTACAATGAGCAGTTCTTC. The V call is TRBV4-2, the J call TRBJ2-1; the match to TRBD2 covers 10 bases. The CDR3 contains 18 residues. Germline-derived CDR1 and CDR2 are LGHNA and YNFKEQ. V lost 0 bases to trimming and J lost 0 bases; unmatched junction nucleotides: 5.

The genes are TRBV2 and TRBJ2-5; a weak D match, TRBD1 (7 bases). The CDR3 totals 15 residues. V lost 6 bases and J 3 bases, leaving 17 bases between the germline ends. Germline CDR1 reads SNHLY; CDR2 reads FYNNEI. CDR3 protein: CASREGADREETQYF. DNA of the CDR3: TGTGCCAGCAGGGAGGGAGCCGACAGGGAAGAGACCCAGTACTTC.

The rearrangement joins TRBV7-9 to TRBJ2-5, with D perhaps matching TRBD2 (5 bases). Deletions cut 4 bases from V and 0 bases from J, with 9 bases between. Germline CDR1 is SEHNR and CDR2 is FQNEAQ (reference sequence). The CDR3 is 14 residues long. CDR3 sequence reads: CASSWATNQETQYF. The DNA for the CDR3 is TGTGCCAGCAGCTGGGCGACTAACCAAGAGACCCAGTACTTC.

V gene TRBV28 combines with J gene TRBJ1-3, with D unclear. CDR3 size: 12 residues. The germline gives CDR1 MDHEN, CDR2 SYDVKM. V was shortened by 6 bases and J by 0 bases, with 3 bases between the two germline ends. DNA for the CDR3: TGTGCCAGCAGCAACTCTGGAAACACCATATATTTT. Its protein is CASSNSGNTIYF.

This clonotype was detected a few times. This CDR3 is CASSLQGMHSPLHF. In nucleotides, the CDR3 is TGTGCCAGCAGTTTACAGGGGATGCATTCACCCCTCCACTTT. The gene calls are TRBV12-3 or TRBV12-4 and TRBJ1-6; tentative D call: TRBD1 (6 bases). There are 14 residues in the CDR3. Trimming left V 2 bases short and J 8 bases short, with 10 bases between.

The rearrangement joins TRBV2 to TRBJ2-3; 10 bases fit TRBD2. CDR1 and CDR2 (germline): SNHLY, FYNNEI. The CDR3 consists of 19 residues. V shed 2 bases and J 4 bases; nucleotides not matched to a gene: 15. This CDR3 is CASSERPLAGVGQSDTQYF. The CDR3 DNA reads as TGTGCCAGCAGTGAACGTCCTCTAGCGGGAGTTGGGCAGTCAGATACGCAGTATTTT.

The chain has TRBV4-1 and TRBJ1-4, with TRBD1 identical over 10 bases. The germline gives CDR1 MGHRA, CDR2 YSYEKL. CDR3 length: 17 residues. Trimming at V came to 3 bases and at J to 7 bases, leaving 11 bases not matched to a gene. The CDR3 region is CASSHPGTGVIGEKLFF. The CDR3 DNA sequence: TGCGCCAGCAGCCATCCCGGGACAGGGGTTATCGGTGAAAAACTGTTTTTT.

The chain links TRBV7-9 to TRBJ2-1; D unresolved. This CDR3 comprises 14 residues. Germline lookup yields CDR1 SEHNR and CDR2 FQNEAQ (reference sequence). Deletions cut 5 bases from V and 5 bases from J, with 13 bases between. Here the CDR3 reads CASSPPPLHNEQFF. The CDR3 nucleotides read TGTGCCAGCAGCCCCCCGCCCCTACACAATGAGCAGTTCTTC.

This sequence joins TRBV28 and TRBJ2-7; either TRBD1 or TRBD2 may supply D (7 bases each). The CDR3 runs to 16 residues. The germline V and J ends were trimmed by 2 bases and 2 bases, with 16 bases remaining between them. Germline values: CDR1 MDHEN, CDR2 SYDVKM. CDR3 residues: CASSLRQGGGTYEQYF. For the CDR3, the DNA is TGTGCCAGCAGTTTACGACAGGGAGGGGGCACCTACGAGCAGTACTTC. The full variable domain, with the rest looked up from reference TRBV28 and TRBJ2-7, is DVKVTQSSRYLVKRTGEKVFLECVQDMDHENMFWYRQDPGLGLRLIYFSYDVKMKEKGDIPEGYSVSREKKERFSLILESASTNQTSMYLCASSLRQGGGTYEQYFGPGTRLTVT.

This clonotype was counted between two and nine times. The rearrangement links TRBV7-8 to TRBJ2-1, with TRBD2 as a possible D gene (5 bases). Between the trimmed V and J ends, which lost 2 bases and 2 bases, there was a span of 13 bases. The CDR3 spans 16 residues. Germline V lookup: CDR1 SGHVS, CDR2 FQNEAQ. The CDR3 here is CASSLTSGRTYNEQFF. The DNA of the CDR3 is TGTGCCAGCAGCTTAACAAGCGGACGGACCTACAATGAGCAGTTCTTC.

In DNA, the CDR3 is TGTGCCAGCAGCCAAGGTCAGGGAGTCGACACTGAAGCTTTCTTT. Translating it yields CASSQGQGVDTEAFF. The rearrangement links TRBV4-2 to TRBJ1-1, with a possible D match to TRBD1 (5 bases). The CDR3 is 15 amino acids. The germline V gene has CDR1 LGHNA and CDR2 YNFKEQ. The V end was cut by 1 base, the J end by 3 bases, with 12 bases between.

This chain links TRBV5-1 with TRBJ2-7; 13 bases are a match to TRBD2. Germline assignment: CDR1 SGHRS and CDR2 YFSETQ. The junction had 3 bases not matched to a gene; V was cut back by 1 base and J by 2 bases. The CDR3 extends over 16 amino acids. As DNA, the CDR3 is TGCGCCAGCAGCTTGCTAGGACTAGCGGGAGCCTACGAGCAGTACTTC. This sequence encodes CASSLLGLAGAYEQYF.

The rearrangement joins TRBV7-9 to TRBJ1-4; D unclear. The CDR3 length is 14 residues. Trimming left V 5 bases short and J 8 bases short, with 15 bases between. Germline assignment: CDR1 SEHNR and CDR2 FQNEAQ (reference sequence). The CDR3 region has the DNA TGTGCCAGCAGCCGCGGGTGGGTCCGGGAAAAACTGTTTTTT. This translates into CASSRGWVREKLFF.

The rearrangement uses TRBV5-1 and TRBJ2-5; tentative D call: TRBD2 (6 bases). V was pared by 1 base and J by 5 bases, with 21 bases between. CDR1 is SGHRS, CDR2 YFSETQ, per germline. The CDR3 is 17 residues long. The CDR3 is CASSLRSSAQIGETQYF. The DNA of the CDR3 is TGCGCCAGCAGCTTGAGGTCTAGCGCACAGATCGGGGAGACCCAGTACTTC.

In its sample, this clonotype was seen a few times. The genes are TRBV7-2 and TRBJ2-1, with 10 bases lining up with TRBD2. The germline V gene has CDR1 SGHTA and CDR2 FQGNSA. This CDR3 spans 16 amino acids. The J segment lost 6 bases and the V segment lost 2 bases, leaving 7 bases of the junction unmatched. CDR3 residues: CASSLWPSGSINEQFF. Here the CDR3 DNA reads TGTGCCAGCAGCTTATGGCCTAGCGGGAGTATCAATGAGCAGTTCTTC.

This clonotype was counted a few times. The chain uses TRBV5-5 and TRBJ1-5, with 8 bases lining up with TRBD1. Germline lookup yields CDR1 SGHKS and CDR2 YYEKEE (reference sequence). V shed 0 bases and J 7 bases; nucleotides not matched to a gene: 3. This CDR3 region has 14 residues. The CDR3 DNA follows: TGTGCCAGCAGCTTGGGTCAGGGGGCGCAGCCCCAGCATTTT. Translation: CASSLGQGAQPQHF.

Only a few counts were recorded for this clonotype. The V and J genes are TRBV11-1 and TRBJ2-2; D is uncertain. This CDR3 spans 14 amino acids. CDR1 SGHAT and CDR2 FQDESV come from the germline V gene (reference sequence). V was shortened by 4 bases and J by 3 bases, with 9 bases between the two germline ends. The CDR3 DNA follows: TGTGCCAGCAGCTGGGGAAGCCACACCGGGGAGCTGTTTTTT. Translated: CASSWGSHTGELFF.

J is TRBJ2-1 and V is TRBV10-3; 12 bases align to TRBD1. Germline V CDR1 and CDR2: ENHRY, SYGVKD. J was trimmed by 5 bases and V by 4 bases; bases with no gene match: 6. CDR3 length equals 16 residues. Here the CDR3 reads CAISGGTGGSDNEQFF. The DNA for the CDR3 is TGTGCCATCAGTGGGGGGACAGGGGGCTCTGACAATGAGCAGTTCTTC.

This clonotype was seen once. The chain combines TRBV20-1 with TRBJ1-6; 7 nucleotides match TRBD1. V was pared by 5 bases and J by 6 bases, with 4 bases of the junction left unmatched. The CDR3 runs 13 residues. CDR1 is DFQATT and CDR2 is SNEGSKA in the germline V gene (reference sequence). CDR3 amino acids: CSAPDRANSPLHF. The CDR3 DNA is TGCAGTGCTCCCGACAGGGCTAATTCACCCCTCCACTTT.

This chain uses TRBV13 with TRBJ2-7; D perhaps matches TRBD1 (6 bases). The CDR3 has 18 amino acids. Germline-derived CDR1 and CDR2 are PRHDT and FYEKMQ (reference sequence). V was cut by 4 bases and J by 0 bases, with 22 bases left in between. The CDR3 loop is CASSSITGRPHVSYEQYF. In DNA, the CDR3 is TGTGCCAGCAGCTCAATAACAGGGCGGCCACACGTCTCCTACGAGCAGTACTTC.

This clonotype has more than one count but fewer than ten. This chain uses TRBV4-1 with TRBJ1-1; D uncertain. V shed 4 bases and J shed 1 base, with 10 bases lying between them. The CDR3 is made up of 14 amino acids. The germline gives CDR1 MGHRA, CDR2 YSYEKL. This chain's CDR3 is CASSPHLGNTEAFF. CDR3 sequence (DNA): TGCGCCAGCAGCCCCCATCTGGGGAACACTGAAGCTTTCTTT.

The chain recombines TRBV20-1 with TRBJ1-1; tentatively, D is TRBD1 (5 bases). V lost 0 bases and J 3 bases, leaving 11 bases between the germline ends. There are 14 residues in the CDR3. In germline, CDR1 is DFQATT, CDR2 SNEGSKA (reference sequence). The CDR3 sequence: CSARDSDTYTEAFF. The DNA for the CDR3 is TGCAGTGCTAGAGACTCGGACACCTACACTGAAGCTTTCTTT.

This chain joins TRBV11-2 and TRBJ2-1; TRBD1 matches 9 bases. Per germline, CDR1 SGHAT and CDR2 FQNNGV. Germline trimming cut 4 bases from V and 2 bases from J; bases unmatched to any gene: 6. The CDR3 covers 16 residues. The CDR3 DNA reads as TGTGCCAGCAGCTACTTCACAGGGGGCCCCTACAATGAGCAGTTCTTC. It codes for CASSYFTGGPYNEQFF. The full variable domain, completed using reference TRBV11-2 and TRBJ2-1, is EAGVAQSPRYKIIEKRQSVAFWCNPISGHATLYWYQQILGQGPKLLIQFQNNGVVDDSQLPKDRFSAERLKGVDSTLKIQPAKLEDSAVYLCASSYFTGGPYNEQFFGPGTRLTVL.